The sample holds a few counts of the clone carrying this TCR beta chain. Antigen: not known. The data belong to a study of T cells in Graves' hyperthyroidism and ophthalmopathy. Study outcomes and limitations: Most clonotypes expanded in the thyroid (above 0.001) were also present in blood.

It was considered stable Graves' hyperthyroidism when ophthalmopathy did not progress within 18 months. Uncontrolled infection, other autoimmune disease, pregnancy or lactation barred patients from enrollment. The study based diagnoses on clinical symptoms, serum thyroxine and TRAb, thyroid ultrasound and orbital computed tomography. The investigators amplified TCR beta CDR3 regions from RNA transcripts. The study used the HTBI primer set for a first-round RT-PCR of the TCR CDR3. TCRdb used MiXCR to reprocess the multiplex PCR reads, holding one entry per CDR3 protein. The sample holds 750,000 to 950,000 distinct CDR3 sequences, roughly 40% seen once. V lost 5 bases and J 0 bases, leaving 11 bases between the germline ends. This CDR3 spans 16 amino acids.

The sample taken for sequencing was blood. V and J are TRBV12-3 or TRBV12-4 and TRBJ1-6; D gene ambiguous. This clonotype was obtained from a man aged 18 to 29 with Graves' hyperthyroidism. CDR3 region: CASSPVLDSYNSPLHF. The CDR3 DNA follows: TGTGCCAGCAGTCCCGTATTAGACTCCTATAATTCACCCCTCCACTTT.